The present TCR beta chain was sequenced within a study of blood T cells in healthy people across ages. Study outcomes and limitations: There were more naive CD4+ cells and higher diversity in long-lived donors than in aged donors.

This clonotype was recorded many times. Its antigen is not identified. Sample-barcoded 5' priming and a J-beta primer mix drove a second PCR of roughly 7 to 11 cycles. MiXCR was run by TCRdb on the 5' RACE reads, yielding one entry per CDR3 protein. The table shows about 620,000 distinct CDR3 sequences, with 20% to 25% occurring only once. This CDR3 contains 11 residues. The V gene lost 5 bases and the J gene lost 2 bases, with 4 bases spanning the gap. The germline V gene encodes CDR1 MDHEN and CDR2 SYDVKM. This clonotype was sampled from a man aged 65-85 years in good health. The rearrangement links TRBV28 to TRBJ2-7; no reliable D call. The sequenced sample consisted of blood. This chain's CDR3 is CASSVAYEQYF. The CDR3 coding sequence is TGTGCCAGCAGTGTAGCCTACGAGCAGTACTTC.